This is a list of T cell receptor beta chains from one sample in a study of T-cell reconstitution after alpha-beta-depleted transplantation in children. TCRdb called the PCR reads again in MiXCR, with one record for every CDR3 protein. The sample carries roughly 120,000 distinct CDR3 sequences, 23% recorded once. The source was PBMCs, mostly from graft donor cells, collected 180 days after TCRalphabeta/CD19-depleted stem cell transplant. The receptor set was obtained from a male patient aged 2 to 9 who had a stem cell transplant for chronic granulomatous disease, so the T cells may come from the graft donor. CDR3s include the opening cysteine and the closing phenylalanine or tryptophan. D genes are given only for firm matches. Expanded clones are given a class, and other clones once, few, many or no size at all.

many	TRBJ2-6	TRBV29-1	-	CSVMRSGANVLTF	TGCAGCGTCATGCGCTCTGGGGCCAACGTCCTGACTTTC
-	TRBJ2-6	TRBV5-1	-	CASSWWADRVANVLTF	TGCGCCAGCAGCTGGTGGGCAGACAGAGTGGCCAACGTCCTGACTTTC
-	TRBJ2-5	TRBV5-1	-	CASSLDEETQYF	TGCGCCAGCAGCTTGGACGAAGAGACCCAGTACTTC
many	TRBJ2-7	TRBV20-1	TRBD2	CSAGTSGSFYEQYF	TGCAGTGCCGGGACTAGCGGGAGTTTTTACGAGCAGTACTTC
many	TRBJ2-5	TRBV29-1	-	CSVSGGRQRHQETQYF	TGCAGCGTTAGTGGGGGTCGGCAGCGACATCAAGAGACCCAGTACTTC
once	TRBJ2-1	TRBV29-1	-	CSVDRVNEQFF	TGCAGCGTTGACAGAGTTAATGAGCAGTTCTTC
many	TRBJ1-5	TRBV12-3/TRBV12-4	-	CASRMNGSPPQHF	TGTGCCAGCAGAATGAACGGCAGCCCGCCCCAGCATTTT
-	TRBJ2-3	TRBV18	-	CASSGTSTDTQYF	TGTGCCAGCTCCGGTACCAGCACAGATACGCAGTATTTT
-	TRBJ2-7	TRBV15	-	CATSRDRQGLYEQYF	TGTGCCACCAGCAGAGATCGGCAGGGGCTCTACGAGCAGTACTTC
-	TRBJ2-2	TRBV20-1	TRBD2	CSASPPLGLGVTGELFF	TGCAGTGCTAGCCCCCCCTTGGGACTAGGAGTAACCGGGGAGCTGTTTTTT
few	TRBJ2-7	TRBV5-5	-	CASSSFNTGPNDEQYF	TGTGCCAGCAGCTCGTTTAACACAGGGCCCAACGACGAGCAGTACTTC
many	TRBJ2-2	TRBV20-1	-	CSARAPFGTGELFF	TGCAGTGCTAGGGCTCCCTTCGGTACCGGGGAGCTGTTTTTT
many	TRBJ2-3	TRBV18	-	CASSPGRGVADTQYF	TGTGCCAGCTCACCAGGCAGAGGAGTGGCAGATACGCAGTATTTT
few	TRBJ1-1	TRBV5-1	-	CASSLVSDTEAFF	TGCGCCAGCAGCTTGGTCTCCGACACTGAAGCTTTCTTT
many	TRBJ2-7	TRBV7-2	-	CASSLGVGGLSSYEQYF	TGTGCCAGCAGCTTAGGTGTGGGGGGCCTAAGCTCCTACGAGCAGTACTTC
few	TRBJ2-1	TRBV29-1	TRBD2	CSVEVGPGLAVGNEQFF	TGCAGCGTTGAAGTAGGCCCGGGACTAGCGGTAGGCAATGAGCAGTTCTTC
many	TRBJ2-1	TRBV5-1	-	CASSLAAGLNEQFF	TGCGCCAGCAGCTTGGCAGCGGGCCTCAATGAGCAGTTCTTC
few	TRBJ2-7	TRBV4-1	-	CASSGVRELYEQYF	TGCGCCAGCAGCGGTGTTCGCGAACTCTACGAGCAGTACTTC
many	TRBJ2-4	TRBV20-1	-	CSARDMGIAKNIQYF	TGCAGTGCTAGGGACATGGGCATAGCCAAAAACATTCAGTACTTC
-	TRBJ2-1	TRBV5-5	TRBD2	CASAGGTYNEQFF	TGTGCCAGCGCGGGGGGAACCTACAATGAGCAGTTCTTC
-	TRBJ2-2	TRBV9	TRBD2	CASSVLRTSGNTGELFF	TGTGCCAGCAGCGTATTGCGGACTAGCGGGAACACCGGGGAGCTGTTTTTT
many	TRBJ1-1	TRBV29-1	-	CSVDPDTEAFF	TGCAGCGTTGATCCCGACACTGAAGCTTTCTTT
many	TRBJ2-5	TRBV29-1	-	CSARSWLGGPQETQYF	TGCAGCGCCCGATCCTGGCTGGGGGGACCACAAGAGACCCAGTACTTC
-	TRBJ2-5	TRBV10-2	TRBD2	CASSGLAGGIETQYF	TGCGCCAGCAGTGGACTAGCGGGAGGAATAGAGACCCAGTACTTC
-	TRBJ2-1	TRBV27	TRBD1	CASSSQGGTGKNNEQFF	TGTGCCAGCAGTTCCCAAGGGGGGACAGGGAAGAATAATGAGCAGTTCTTC
many	TRBJ2-7	TRBV5-1	-	CASSLSGTAYEQYF	TGCGCCAGCAGCTTGTCGGGTACCGCCTACGAGCAGTACTTC
many	TRBJ2-6	TRBV20-1	-	CSAGRTTSGANVLTF	TGCAGTGCAGGAAGGACCACCTCTGGGGCCAACGTCCTGACTTTC
-	TRBJ1-4	TRBV18	-	CASSPGATNEKLFF	TGTGCCAGCTCACCGGGAGCAACTAATGAAAAACTGTTTTTT
-	TRBJ2-5	TRBV27	-	CASSFHSQETQYF	TGTGCCAGCAGTTTTCACAGCCAAGAGACCCAGTACTTC
many	TRBJ1-4	TRBV5-1	TRBD1	CASSLGQGNEKLFF	TGCGCCAGCAGCTTGGGACAGGGTAACGAAAAACTGTTTTTT
-	TRBJ1-2	TRBV12-3/TRBV12-4	-	CASSLGGKGAYYGYTF	TGTGCCAGCAGTTTGGGGGGCAAGGGCGCATACTATGGCTACACCTTC
-	TRBJ2-7	TRBV20-1	-	CSATHRRADVYEQYF	TGCAGTGCTACCCATCGGAGAGCAGACGTTTACGAGCAGTACTTC
once	TRBJ2-1	TRBV5-6	-	CASTDLLSGSFNEQFF	TGTGCCAGCACCGACCTCCTAAGCGGGTCCTTCAATGAGCAGTTCTTC
once	TRBJ2-3	TRBV5-1	TRBD2	CASMRASGSQVDTQYF	TGCGCCAGCATGAGGGCTAGCGGGAGTCAAGTAGATACGCAGTATTTT
few	TRBJ2-3	TRBV20-1	-	CSARPLSTDTQYF	TGCAGTGCAAGACCCCTAAGCACAGATACGCAGTATTTT
-	TRBJ2-1	TRBV25-1	-	CASSEVLGSGLFF	TGTGCCAGCAGTGAAGTCCTAGGGTCCGGACTGTTCTTC
-	TRBJ2-7	TRBV7-3	-	CASSLSGTPFYEQYF	TGTGCCAGCAGCTTATCTGGGACACCATTCTACGAGCAGTACTTC
few	TRBJ1-6	TRBV20-1	TRBD1	CSARDPGQGFDSPLHF	TGCAGTGCTAGAGACCCGGGACAGGGGTTCGATTCACCCCTCCACTTT
many	TRBJ2-3	TRBV20-1	TRBD2	CSARGGLAGSLNTQYF	TGCAGTGCTAGAGGGGGACTAGCGGGGTCCCTAAATACGCAGTATTTT
many	TRBJ2-6	TRBV29-1	-	CSVEAGAVSRSGANVLTF	TGCAGCGTTGAAGCTGGGGCAGTCTCCCGATCTGGGGCCAACGTCCTGACTTTC
few	TRBJ2-3	TRBV15	TRBD2	CATSRDSPKVAGGTDTQYF	TGTGCCACCAGCAGAGACTCCCCGAAAGTAGCGGGAGGCACAGATACGCAGTATTTT
-	TRBJ2-5	TRBV5-1	-	CASSLVGVGETQYF	TGCGCCAGCAGCTTGGTGGGGGTAGGAGAGACCCAGTACTTC
many	TRBJ2-1	TRBV20-1	-	CSAWDLPYNEQFF	TGCAGTGCGTGGGACTTACCCTACAATGAGCAGTTCTTC
once	TRBJ2-1	TRBV5-1	TRBD2	CASSSMRTSPLDYNEQFF	TGCGCCAGCAGCTCTATGCGGACTAGTCCTCTTGACTACAATGAGCAGTTCTTC
few	TRBJ2-2	TRBV30	-	CACRRDGYTGELFF	TGTGCCTGCCGGCGCGACGGCTACACCGGGGAGCTGTTTTTT
-	TRBJ2-7	TRBV20-1	TRBD1	CSADPGQGTYEQYF	TGCAGTGCGGACCCGGGACAGGGGACGTACGAGCAGTACTTC
-	TRBJ2-1	TRBV6-1	-	CASSEGGYSYNEQFF	TGTGCCAGCAGTGAGGGCGGATACTCCTACAATGAGCAGTTCTTC
-	TRBJ2-1	TRBV7-2	-	CASSDRPRTEQFF	TGTGCCAGCAGCGACAGACCCAGGACTGAGCAGTTCTTC
few	TRBJ1-1	TRBV24-1	-	CATSDSNRHLGAFF	TGTGCCACCAGTGACTCAAACAGGCACCTTGGCGCTTTCTTT
few	TRBJ2-1	TRBV27	-	CASSLSGWYNEQFF	TGTGCCAGCAGTTTATCGGGGTGGTACAATGAGCAGTTCTTC
many	TRBJ1-2	TRBV12-3/TRBV12-4	-	CASSTGYGYTF	TGTGCCAGCAGCACAGGGTACGGCTACACCTTC
many	TRBJ2-4	TRBV29-1	-	CSVDNNIAKNIQYF	TGCAGCGTCGATAATAATATAGCCAAAAACATTCAGTACTTC
few	TRBJ2-1	TRBV20-1	-	CSAVQGRNNEQFF	TGCAGTGCTGTACAGGGTCGAAACAATGAGCAGTTCTTC
-	TRBJ2-5	TRBV20-1	TRBD1	CSASWTGAKETQYF	TGCAGTGCTAGTTGGACAGGGGCGAAAGAGACCCAGTACTTC
-	TRBJ2-2	TRBV7-6	TRBD1	CASSLVGTGDAGELFF	TGTGCCAGCAGCTTAGTTGGGACAGGGGACGCCGGGGAGCTGTTTTTT
many	TRBJ2-5	TRBV7-2	-	CASSLSSEAMGSQETQYF	TGTGCCAGCAGCCTCTCCTCAGAGGCGATGGGTAGCCAAGAGACCCAGTACTTC